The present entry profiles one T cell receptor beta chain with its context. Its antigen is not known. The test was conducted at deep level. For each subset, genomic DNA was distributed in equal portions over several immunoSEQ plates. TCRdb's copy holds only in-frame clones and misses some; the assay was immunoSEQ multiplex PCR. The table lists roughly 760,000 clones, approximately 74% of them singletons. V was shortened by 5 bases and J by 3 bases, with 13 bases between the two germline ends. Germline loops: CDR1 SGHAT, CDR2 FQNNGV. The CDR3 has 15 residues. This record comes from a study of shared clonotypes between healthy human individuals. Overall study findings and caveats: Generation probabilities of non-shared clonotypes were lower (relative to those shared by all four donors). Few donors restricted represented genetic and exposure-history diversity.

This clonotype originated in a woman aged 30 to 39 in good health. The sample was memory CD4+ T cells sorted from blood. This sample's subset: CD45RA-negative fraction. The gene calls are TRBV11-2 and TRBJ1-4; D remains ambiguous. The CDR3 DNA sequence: TGTGCCAGCAGCGCAAAGGGTGCAGCTAATGAAAAACTGTTTTTT. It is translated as CASSAKGAANEKLFF.